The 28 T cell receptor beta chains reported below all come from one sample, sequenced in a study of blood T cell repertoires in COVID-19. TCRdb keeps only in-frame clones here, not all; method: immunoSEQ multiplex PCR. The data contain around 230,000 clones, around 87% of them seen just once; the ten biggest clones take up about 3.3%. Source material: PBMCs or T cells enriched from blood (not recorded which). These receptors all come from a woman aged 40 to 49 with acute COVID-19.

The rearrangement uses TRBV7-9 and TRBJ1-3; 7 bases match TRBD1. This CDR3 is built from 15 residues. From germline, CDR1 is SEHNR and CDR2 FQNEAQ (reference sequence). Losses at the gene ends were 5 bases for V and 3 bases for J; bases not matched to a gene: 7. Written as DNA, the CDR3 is TGTGCCAGCAGCCCTAGACAGGGAAATGGAAACACCATATATTTT. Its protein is CASSPRQGNGNTIYF.

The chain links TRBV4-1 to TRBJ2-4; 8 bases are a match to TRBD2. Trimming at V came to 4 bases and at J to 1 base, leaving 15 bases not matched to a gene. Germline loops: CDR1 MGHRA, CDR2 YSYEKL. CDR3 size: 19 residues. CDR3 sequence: CASSPRFPGGPDAKNIQYF. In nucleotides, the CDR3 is TGCGCCAGCAGCCCCCGTTTTCCGGGAGGGCCGGACGCCAAAAACATTCAGTACTTC.

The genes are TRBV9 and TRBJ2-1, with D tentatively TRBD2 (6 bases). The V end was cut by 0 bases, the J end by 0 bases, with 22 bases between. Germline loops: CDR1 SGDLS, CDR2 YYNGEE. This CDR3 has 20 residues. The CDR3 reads CASSVGTNLFQTSSYNEQFF. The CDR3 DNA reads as TGTGCCAGCAGCGTAGGGACTAACCTATTCCAAACAAGCTCCTACAATGAGCAGTTCTTC.

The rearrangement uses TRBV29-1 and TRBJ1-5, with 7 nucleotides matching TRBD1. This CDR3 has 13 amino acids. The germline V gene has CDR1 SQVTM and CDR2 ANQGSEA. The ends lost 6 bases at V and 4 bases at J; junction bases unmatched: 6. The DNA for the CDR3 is TGCAGCGTGCAGACAGGGTGGAATCAGCCCCAGCATTTT. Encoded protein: CSVQTGWNQPQHF.

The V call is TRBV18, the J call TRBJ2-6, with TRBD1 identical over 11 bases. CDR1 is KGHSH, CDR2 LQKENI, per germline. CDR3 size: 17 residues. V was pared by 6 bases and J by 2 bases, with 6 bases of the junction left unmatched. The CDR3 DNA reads TGTGCCAGCTCCGCGGGACAGGGGGTTCCTGGGGCCAACGTCCTGACTTTC. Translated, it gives CASSAGQGVPGANVLTF.

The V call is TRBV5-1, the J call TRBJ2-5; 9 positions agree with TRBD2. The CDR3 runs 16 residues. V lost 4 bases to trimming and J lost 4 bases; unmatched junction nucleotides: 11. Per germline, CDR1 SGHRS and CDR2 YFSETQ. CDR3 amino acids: CASSAKGTSFGETQYF. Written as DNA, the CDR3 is TGCGCCAGCAGCGCCAAGGGGACTAGCTTTGGAGAGACCCAGTACTTC.

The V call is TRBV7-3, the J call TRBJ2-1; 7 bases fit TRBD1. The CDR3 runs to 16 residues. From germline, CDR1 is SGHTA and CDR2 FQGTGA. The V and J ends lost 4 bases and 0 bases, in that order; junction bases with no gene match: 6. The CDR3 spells CASSSQGISSYNEQFF. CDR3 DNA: TGTGCCAGCAGCTCACAGGGGATTAGCTCCTACAATGAGCAGTTCTTC. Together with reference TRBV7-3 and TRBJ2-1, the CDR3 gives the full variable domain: GAGVSQTPSNKVTEKGKYVELRCDPISGHTALYWYRQSLGQGPEFLIYFQGTGAADDSGLPNDRFFAVRPEGSVSTLKIQRTERGDSAVYLCASSSQGISSYNEQFFGPGTRLTVL.

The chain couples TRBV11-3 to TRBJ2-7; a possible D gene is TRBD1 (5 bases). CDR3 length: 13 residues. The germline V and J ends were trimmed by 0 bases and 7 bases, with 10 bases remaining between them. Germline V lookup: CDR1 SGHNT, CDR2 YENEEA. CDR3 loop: CASSLEWQGEQYF. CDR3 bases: TGTGCCAGCAGCTTAGAGTGGCAGGGAGAGCAGTACTTC.

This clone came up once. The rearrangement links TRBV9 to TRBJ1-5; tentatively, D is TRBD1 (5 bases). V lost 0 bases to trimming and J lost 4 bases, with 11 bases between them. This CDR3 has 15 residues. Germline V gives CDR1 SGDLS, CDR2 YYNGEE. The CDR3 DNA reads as TGTGCCAGCAGCGTAGGGGGGGGTTGGAATCAGCCCCAGCATTTT. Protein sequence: CASSVGGGWNQPQHF.

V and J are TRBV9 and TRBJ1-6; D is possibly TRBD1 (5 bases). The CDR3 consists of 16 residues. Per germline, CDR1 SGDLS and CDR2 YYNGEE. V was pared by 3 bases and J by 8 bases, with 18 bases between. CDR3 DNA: TGTGCCAGCAGCGCGACGACAGATTTGTTGGATTCACCCCTCCACTTT. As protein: CASSATTDLLDSPLHF.

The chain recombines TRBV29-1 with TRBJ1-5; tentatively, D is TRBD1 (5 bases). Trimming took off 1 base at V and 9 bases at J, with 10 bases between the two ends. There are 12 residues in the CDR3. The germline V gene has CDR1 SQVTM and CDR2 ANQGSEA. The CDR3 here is CSVEVQGAPQHF. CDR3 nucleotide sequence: TGCAGCGTTGAAGTCCAGGGTGCGCCCCAGCATTTT.

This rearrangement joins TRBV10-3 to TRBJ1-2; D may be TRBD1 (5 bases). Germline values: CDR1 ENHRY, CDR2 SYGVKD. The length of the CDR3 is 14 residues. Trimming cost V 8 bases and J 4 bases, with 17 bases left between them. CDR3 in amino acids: CAIRGRDRSYGYTF. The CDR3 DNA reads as TGTGCCATCCGGGGGAGGGATCGGAGCTATGGCTACACCTTC.

The CDR3, as DNA: TGTGCCAGCAGCAAAACTACTAGCGGGAAGGGGAATGAGCAGTTCTTC. It encodes CASSKTTSGKGNEQFF. The rearrangement uses TRBV7-8 and TRBJ2-1; TRBD2 agrees at 10 bases. Germline V gene lookup returns CDR1 SGHVS and CDR2 FQNEAQ. V trimming: 5 bases; J trimming: 7 bases; junction bases outside the gene matches: 11. This CDR3 contains 16 residues.

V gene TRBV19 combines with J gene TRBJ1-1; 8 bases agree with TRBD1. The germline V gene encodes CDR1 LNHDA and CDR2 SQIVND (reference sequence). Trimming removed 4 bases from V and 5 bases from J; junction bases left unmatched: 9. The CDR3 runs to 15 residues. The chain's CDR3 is CASSTGQGMGTEAFF. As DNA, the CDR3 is TGTGCCAGTAGTACTGGACAGGGTATGGGAACTGAAGCTTTCTTT.

The CDR3 protein is CASSQGVYTEAFF. In DNA form, the CDR3 reads TGTGCCAGCAGCCAGGGGGTGTACACTGAAGCTTTCTTT. The rearrangement links TRBV27 to TRBJ1-1; 7 positions match TRBD1. The junction had 4 bases not matched to a gene; V was cut back by 6 bases and J by 3 bases. This CDR3 contains 13 residues. Germline V gene sequence: CDR1 MNHEY, CDR2 SMNVEV (reference sequence).

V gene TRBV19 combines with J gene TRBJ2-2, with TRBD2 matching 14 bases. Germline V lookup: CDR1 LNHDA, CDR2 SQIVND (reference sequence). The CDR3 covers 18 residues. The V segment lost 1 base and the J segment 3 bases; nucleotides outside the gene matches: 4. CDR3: CASSIVGLAGEDTGELFF. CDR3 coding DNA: TGTGCCAGTAGTATAGTGGGACTAGCGGGAGAAGACACCGGGGAGCTGTTTTTT. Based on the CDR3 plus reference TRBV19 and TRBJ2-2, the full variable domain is DGGITQSPKYLFRKEGQNVTLSCEQNLNHDAMYWYRQDPGQGLRLIYYSQIVNDFQKGDIAEGYSVSREKKESFPLTVTSAQKNPTAFYLCASSIVGLAGEDTGELFFGEGSRLTVL.

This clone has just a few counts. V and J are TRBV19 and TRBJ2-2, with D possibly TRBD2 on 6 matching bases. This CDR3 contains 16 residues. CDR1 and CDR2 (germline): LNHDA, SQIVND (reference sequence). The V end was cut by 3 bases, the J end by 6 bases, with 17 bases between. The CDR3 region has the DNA TGTGCCAGTAGTATCGGAGGCGTACGGGGGTCCGGGGAGCTGTTTTTT. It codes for CASSIGGVRGSGELFF.

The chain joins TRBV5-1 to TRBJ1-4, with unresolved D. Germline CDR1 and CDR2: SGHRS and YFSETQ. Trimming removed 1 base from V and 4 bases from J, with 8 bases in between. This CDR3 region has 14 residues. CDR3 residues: CASSLTEDNEKLFF. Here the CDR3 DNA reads TGCGCCAGCAGCTTGACGGAGGATAATGAAAAACTGTTTTTT.

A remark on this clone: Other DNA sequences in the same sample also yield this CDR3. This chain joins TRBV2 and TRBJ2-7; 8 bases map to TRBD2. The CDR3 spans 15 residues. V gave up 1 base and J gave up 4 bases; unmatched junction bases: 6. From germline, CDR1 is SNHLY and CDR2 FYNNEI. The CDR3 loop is CASSEGLAGIYEQYF. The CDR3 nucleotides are TGTGCCAGCAGTGAAGGGTTAGCGGGAATTTACGAGCAGTACTTC.

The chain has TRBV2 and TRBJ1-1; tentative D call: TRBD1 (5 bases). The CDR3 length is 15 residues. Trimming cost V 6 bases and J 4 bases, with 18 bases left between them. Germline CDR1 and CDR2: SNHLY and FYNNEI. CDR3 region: CASSLGRGDGTEAFF. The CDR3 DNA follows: TGTGCCAGCAGCCTCGGGAGGGGAGATGGCACTGAAGCTTTCTTT.

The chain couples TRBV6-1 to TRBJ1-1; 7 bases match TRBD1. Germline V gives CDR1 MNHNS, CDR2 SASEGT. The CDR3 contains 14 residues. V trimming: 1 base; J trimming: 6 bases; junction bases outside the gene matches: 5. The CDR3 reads CASSEGDSGSEAFF. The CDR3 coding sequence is TGTGCCAGCAGTGAAGGGGACAGTGGCTCTGAAGCTTTCTTT.

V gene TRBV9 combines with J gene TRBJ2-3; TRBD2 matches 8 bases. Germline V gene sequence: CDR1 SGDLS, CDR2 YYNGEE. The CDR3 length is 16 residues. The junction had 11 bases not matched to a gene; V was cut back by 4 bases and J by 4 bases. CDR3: CASSQSSGHVADTQYF. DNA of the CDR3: TGTGCCAGCAGCCAATCTAGCGGGCACGTGGCAGATACGCAGTATTTT.

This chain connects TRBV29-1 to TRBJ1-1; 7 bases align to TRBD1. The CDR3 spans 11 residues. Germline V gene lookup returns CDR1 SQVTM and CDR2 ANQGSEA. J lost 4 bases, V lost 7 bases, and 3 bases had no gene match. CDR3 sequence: CSAYRGTEAFF. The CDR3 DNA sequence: TGCAGCGCCTACAGGGGCACTGAAGCTTTCTTT.

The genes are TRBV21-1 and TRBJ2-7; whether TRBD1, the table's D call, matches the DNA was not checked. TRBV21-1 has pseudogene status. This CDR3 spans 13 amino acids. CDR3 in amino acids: CAGGPQGVYEQYF. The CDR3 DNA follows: TGTGCCGGGGGCCCCCAGGGCGTCTACGAGCAGTACTTC.

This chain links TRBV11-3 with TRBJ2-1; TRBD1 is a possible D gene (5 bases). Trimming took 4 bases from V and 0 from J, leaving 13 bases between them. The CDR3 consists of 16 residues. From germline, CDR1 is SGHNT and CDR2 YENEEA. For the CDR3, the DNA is TGTGCCAGCAGCTCCAGGGCCCTGAGCTCCTACAATGAGCAGTTCTTC. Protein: CASSSRALSSYNEQFF.

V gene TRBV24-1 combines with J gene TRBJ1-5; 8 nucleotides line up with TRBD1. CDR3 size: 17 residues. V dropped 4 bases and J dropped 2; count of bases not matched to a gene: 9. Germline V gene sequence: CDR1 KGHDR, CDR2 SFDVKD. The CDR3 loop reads CATSDPDRGRGNQPQHF. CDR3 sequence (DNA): TGTGCCACCAGTGACCCCGACAGGGGTAGGGGCAATCAGCCCCAGCATTTT.

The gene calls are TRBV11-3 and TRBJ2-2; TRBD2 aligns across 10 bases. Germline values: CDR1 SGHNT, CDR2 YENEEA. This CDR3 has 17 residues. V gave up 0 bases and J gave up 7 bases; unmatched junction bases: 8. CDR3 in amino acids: CASSLDRLAGVVGELFF. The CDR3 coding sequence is TGTGCCAGCAGCTTAGATCGTCTAGCGGGAGTTGTCGGGGAGCTGTTTTTT.

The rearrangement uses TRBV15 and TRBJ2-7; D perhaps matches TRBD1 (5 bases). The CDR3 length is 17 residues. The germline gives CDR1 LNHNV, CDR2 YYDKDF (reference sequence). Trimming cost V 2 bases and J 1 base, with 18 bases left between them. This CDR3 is CATSRSGTGYSSYEQYF. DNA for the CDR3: TGTGCCACCAGCAGATCGGGTACAGGCTACTCTTCCTACGAGCAGTACTTC.